These T cell receptor beta chains were read from a single sample in a study of identical twins. TCRdb itself ran the 5' RACE reads through MiXCR, one entry per CDR3 protein. Of some 500,000 distinct CDR3 sequences listed, more than 13% were seen once; the top ten hold about 0.52%. These same records also appear under a second study, on yellow fever vaccine responses in identical twins.

Specimen: CD4+ T cells sorted from blood. Source of these receptors: a woman under 30 in good health. CDR3s include the opening cysteine and the closing phenylalanine or tryptophan. A D gene is named only where the DNA matches it firmly. The listing skips clone size in some rows; elsewhere it reads once, few, many or a size class.

D gene | J gene | clone size | V gene | CDR3 protein | CDR3 DNA
NA | TRBJ1-1 | few | TRBV21-1 | CASLPGRDRNTEAFF | TGTGCCAGTTTACCGGGACGGGACCGGAACACTGAAGCTTTCTTT
TRBD1 | TRBJ2-7 | many | TRBV5-1 | CASYGTGGTEQYF | TGCGCCAGTTACGGGACAGGGGGCACCGAGCAGTACTTC
NA | TRBJ2-5 | once | TRBV3-1 | CASSQEIDCQETQYF | TGTGCCAGCAGCCAGGAGATCGACTGCCAAGAGACCCAGTACTTC
TRBD1 | TRBJ1-2 | NA | TRBV5-1 | CASSLKNRGSSSRGYTF | TGCGCCAGCAGCCTTAAGAACAGGGGGTCTTCCTCTCGTGGCTACACCTTC
TRBD1 | TRBJ2-7 | NA | TRBV4-1 | CASSQAPRHRDRGYEQYF | TGCGCCAGCAGCCAAGCACCCCGCCACCGGGACAGGGGCTACGAGCAGTACTTC
TRBD1 | TRBJ1-1 | few | TRBV6-2/TRBV6-3 | CASRPEGQGGRNTEAFF | TGTGCCAGCAGACCCGAGGGACAGGGAGGACGGAACACTGAAGCTTTCTTT
NA | TRBJ1-2 | NA | TRBV28 | CASSASTGFYGYTF | TGTGCCAGCAGTGCATCGACCGGGTTCTATGGCTACACCTTC
TRBD2 | TRBJ2-1 | few | TRBV2 | CASSLGTSGRANEQFF | TGTGCCAGCAGCCTAGGGACTAGCGGGAGGGCCAATGAGCAGTTCTTC
TRBD1 | TRBJ2-4 | NA | TRBV5-1 | CASRQGQENIQYF | TGCGCCAGCAGACAGGGACAGGAAAACATTCAGTACTTC
NA | TRBJ2-3 | NA | TRBV27 | CASRPVRGSSTDTQYF | TGTGCCAGCAGACCAGTCCGGGGATCTAGCACAGATACGCAGTATTTT
NA | TRBJ1-5 | few | TRBV6-1 | CASSVSDDQPQHF | TGTGCCAGCAGCGTTTCTGACGATCAGCCCCAGCATTTT
NA | TRBJ2-1 | few | TRBV14 | CASSQLADNEQFF | TGTGCCAGCAGCCAACTAGCAGACAATGAGCAGTTCTTC
TRBD1 | TRBJ2-5 | NA | TRBV28 | CASSLGLTGALSGTQYF | TGTGCCAGCAGTTTGGGTTTGACAGGGGCCCTTTCAGGGACCCAGTACTTC
NA | TRBJ1-1 | many | TRBV29-1 | CSVELLPINKNTEAFF | TGCAGCGTTGAGTTACTCCCGATTAACAAGAACACTGAAGCTTTCTTT
NA | TRBJ2-3 | many | TRBV12-3/TRBV12-4 | CASSSGFGDTQYF | TGTGCCAGCAGTTCAGGGTTTGGAGATACGCAGTATTTT
NA | TRBJ2-3 | few | TRBV15 | CATSGYNRQRTDTQYF | TGTGCCACCAGCGGGTATAATAGACAGCGCACAGATACGCAGTATTTT
NA | TRBJ1-1 | few | TRBV7-2 | CASSPDWTEAFF | TGTGCCAGCAGCCCGGACTGGACTGAAGCTTTCTTT
NA | TRBJ2-5 | NA | TRBV7-9 | CASSPYGDGETQYF | TGTGCCAGCAGCCCCTATGGGGACGGGGAGACCCAGTACTTC
NA | TRBJ2-1 | many | TRBV5-1 | CASSQGLSSYNEQFF | TGCGCCAGCAGCCAAGGCCTTAGCTCCTACAATGAGCAGTTCTTC
NA | TRBJ2-5 | few | TRBV20-1 | CSAGGTPTEETQYF | TGCAGTGCTGGAGGGACCCCAACTGAAGAGACCCAGTACTTC
TRBD1 | TRBJ2-5 | many | TRBV10-3 | CAISSKRPGQGPQETQYF | TGTGCCATCAGTAGCAAACGTCCGGGACAGGGCCCCCAAGAGACCCAGTACTTC
TRBD2 | TRBJ2-1 | few | TRBV6-5 | CASSYVAGGFNEQFF | TGTGCCAGCAGTTATGTAGCGGGAGGGTTTAATGAGCAGTTCTTC
NA | TRBJ2-7 | NA | TRBV14 | CASSQGTVPSYEQYF | TGTGCCAGCAGCCAAGGTACGGTGCCCTCCTACGAGCAGTACTTC